This T cell receptor beta chain was retrieved from a study of blood T cell repertoires in COVID-19. Study in general: Collection of acute and convalescent COVID-19 samples took place in the United States, Italy and Spain. T cells, B-cell-depleted T cells, or PBMCs provided the cDNA or gDNA that served as material.

Those who participated ranged in age from 18 to 89 years and resided in approximately 26 US areas. Categorization into cohorts depended on clinical history that participants reported. The data were produced by immunoSEQ multiplex PCR, yet TCRdb's version contains in-frame clones alone and is incomplete. The table has about 130,000 clones, just under 85% seen once; the top ten hold approximately 9.2%. The CDR3 covers 14 residues. Germline V gives CDR1 WSHSY, CDR2 SAAADI. V lost 4 bases and J lost 6; bases outside the gene matches: 7. The genes are TRBV10-2 and TRBJ1-1; 8 nucleotides agree with TRBD1. Material: PBMCs or T cells enriched from blood (not recorded which). The sequence derives from a man in his fifties who had recovered from COVID-19. The CDR3 DNA follows: TGCGCCAGCAGTGGGACCGACAGGGGTGCTGAAGCTTTCTTT. Protein product: CASSGTDRGAEAFF.